This T cell receptor beta chain is from a study of T cell repertoires in cytomegalovirus infection. Findings of the study overall: Carriers of CMV plus the relevant HLA were identified by cumulative public TCR beta family frequency.

Germline V lookup: CDR1 MDHEN, CDR2 SYDVKM. The CDR3 covers 13 residues. V shed 7 bases and J shed 7 bases, with 16 bases lying between them. MiXCR, applied by TCRdb to the reads, yields one record per CDR3 protein. The data show 200,000 to 300,000 distinct CDR3 sequences, roughly 15% seen once. Details on this clonotype: Its antigen is not known.

The sequence was obtained from a human donor in good health (CMV status not recorded). Some clones in this sample may be carry-over from other donors' samples. Sequenced sample: PBMCs. The chain combines TRBV28 with TRBJ1-1; D not certain. CDR3 sequence reads: CASIGLWASEAFF. CDR3 bases: TGTGCCAGCATTGGCTTATGGGCAAGTGAAGCTTTCTTT.